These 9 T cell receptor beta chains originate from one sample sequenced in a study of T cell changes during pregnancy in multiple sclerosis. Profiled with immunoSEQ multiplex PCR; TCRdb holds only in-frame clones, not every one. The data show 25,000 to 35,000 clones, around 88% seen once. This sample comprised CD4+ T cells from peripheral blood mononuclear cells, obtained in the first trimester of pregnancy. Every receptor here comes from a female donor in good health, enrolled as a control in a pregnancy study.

CDR3 residues: CASSLGLLQETQYF. The CDR3 region has the DNA TGTGCCAGCAGCTTGGGACTGCTCCAAGAGACCCAGTACTTC. The rearrangement uses TRBV7-9 and TRBJ2-5, with a weak D call TRBD2 (6 bases). This CDR3 contains 14 residues. V was trimmed by 3 bases and J by 1 base, leaving 9 bases between them. The V gene's germline CDR1 is SEHNR and CDR2 FQNEAQ (reference sequence).

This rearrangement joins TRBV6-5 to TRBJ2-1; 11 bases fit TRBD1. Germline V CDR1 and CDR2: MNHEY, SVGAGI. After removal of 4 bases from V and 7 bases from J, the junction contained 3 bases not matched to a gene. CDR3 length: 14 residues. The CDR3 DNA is TGTGCCAGCAGTTGGGGGACAGGGGGGAATGAGCAGTTCTTC. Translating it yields CASSWGTGGNEQFF.

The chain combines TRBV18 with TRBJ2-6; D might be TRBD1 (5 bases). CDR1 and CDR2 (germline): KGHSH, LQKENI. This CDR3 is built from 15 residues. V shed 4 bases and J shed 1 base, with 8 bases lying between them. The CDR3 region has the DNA TGTGCCAGCTCACTTCAGGGATCTGGGGCCAACGTCCTGACTTTC. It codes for CASSLQGSGANVLTF.

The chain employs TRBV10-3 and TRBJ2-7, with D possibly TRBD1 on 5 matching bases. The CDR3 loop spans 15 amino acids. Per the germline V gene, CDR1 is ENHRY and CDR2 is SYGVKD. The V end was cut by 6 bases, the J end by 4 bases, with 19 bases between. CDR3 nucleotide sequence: TGTGCCATCAGGCAAACAGGTCCCTCGCAATACGAGCAGTACTTC. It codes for CAIRQTGPSQYEQYF.

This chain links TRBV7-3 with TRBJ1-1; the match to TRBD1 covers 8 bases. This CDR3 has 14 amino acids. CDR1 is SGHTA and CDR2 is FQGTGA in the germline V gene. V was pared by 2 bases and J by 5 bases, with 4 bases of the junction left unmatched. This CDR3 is CASSLQGAKTEAFF. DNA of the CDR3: TGTGCCAGCAGCTTACAGGGGGCTAAGACTGAAGCTTTCTTT. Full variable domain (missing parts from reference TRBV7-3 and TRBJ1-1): GAGVSQTPSNKVTEKGKYVELRCDPISGHTALYWYRQSLGQGPEFLIYFQGTGAADDSGLPNDRFFAVRPEGSVSTLKIQRTERGDSAVYLCASSLQGAKTEAFFGQGTRLTVV.

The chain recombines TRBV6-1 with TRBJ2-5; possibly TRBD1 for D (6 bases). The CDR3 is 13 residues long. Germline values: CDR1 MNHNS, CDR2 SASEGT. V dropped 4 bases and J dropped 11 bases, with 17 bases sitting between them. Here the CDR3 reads CASSVQGLGEQYF. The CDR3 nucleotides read TGTGCCAGCAGTGTACAGGGTTTGGGGGAGCAGTACTTC.

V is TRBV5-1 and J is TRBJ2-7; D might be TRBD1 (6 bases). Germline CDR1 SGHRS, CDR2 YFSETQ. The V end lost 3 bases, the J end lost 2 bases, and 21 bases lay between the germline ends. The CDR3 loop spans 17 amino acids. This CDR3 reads CASSSPGPSTGAYEQYF. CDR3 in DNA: TGCGCCAGCAGCTCCCCGGGGCCATCGACAGGAGCCTACGAGCAGTACTTC.

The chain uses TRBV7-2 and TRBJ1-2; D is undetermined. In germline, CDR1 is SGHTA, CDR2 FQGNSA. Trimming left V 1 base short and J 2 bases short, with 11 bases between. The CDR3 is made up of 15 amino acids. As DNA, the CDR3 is TGTGCCAGCAGCTTAGAGTCAGGAGGGAACTATGGCTACACCTTC. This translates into CASSLESGGNYGYTF.

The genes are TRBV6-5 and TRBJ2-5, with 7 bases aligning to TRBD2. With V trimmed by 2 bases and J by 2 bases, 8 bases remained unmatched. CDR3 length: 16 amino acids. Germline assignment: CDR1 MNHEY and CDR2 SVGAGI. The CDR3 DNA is TGTGCCAGCAGTTACGCGGGGGAAATGATGCAAGAGACCCAGTACTTC. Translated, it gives CASSYAGEMMQETQYF.